This T cell receptor beta chain appears in the sequencing data of a study of blood T cell repertoires in COVID-19. At the level of the study: Collection of acute and convalescent COVID-19 samples took place in the United States, Italy and Spain. The cDNA or gDNA used as material had been derived from T cells, B-cell-depleted T cells, or PBMCs.

Recruited during active infection, patients (from Seattle) were subsequently followed longitudinally. Assay: immunoSEQ multiplex PCR; the TCRdb copy retains only in-frame clones and omits some. The sample has a few hundred thousand clones; 80% to 90% are singletons. Remarks on this clone: The sample contains more than one DNA sequence encoding this CDR3.

CDR3 length: 13 residues. In germline, CDR1 is KGHDR, CDR2 SFDVKD. V lost 4 bases and J 7 bases, leaving 12 bases between the germline ends. Sequenced sample: peripheral blood. The V gene is TRBV24-1, the J gene TRBJ1-2; D is possibly TRBD1 (5 bases). This TCR was sampled from a woman aged 30 to 39 with COVID-19, enrolled during active disease. The CDR3 sequence: CATSDSRGGGYTF. CDR3 sequence (DNA): TGTGCCACCAGTGACTCTAGGGGAGGTGGCTACACCTTC.